This TCR beta chain is from a study of Ad26.COV2.S vaccination and SARS-CoV-2 variants. Treatment of the sample: some 20 received Ad26.COV2.S at low or high dose, single or two shots; 5 received placebo; per-sample allocation not given. Sample collection was performed on day 63 after the first vaccine or placebo injection. Measured with immunoSEQ multiplex PCR; TCRdb has only the in-frame clones, and not every one. This table has around 300,000 clones, about 89% appearing once. CDR1 is SGHDT, CDR2 YYEEEE, per germline. This CDR3 is 14 amino acids long. Trimming cost V 3 bases and J 5 bases; bases outside gene matches: 2.

This sequence was found in a person between 18 and 60 years old who received the Ad26.COV2.S COVID-19 vaccine or a placebo. The material sequenced was peripheral blood, taken in a trial of Ad26.COV2.S vaccine versus placebo. V usage is TRBV5-6 and J usage is TRBJ2-1; 10 bases map to TRBD2. As DNA, the CDR3 is TGTGCCAGCAGCTGGACTAGCGGAAACAATGAGCAGTTCTTC. The encoded protein is CASSWTSGNNEQFF.